These 11 T cell receptor beta chains came from one sample sequenced in a study of Tregs in tolerant kidney transplant recipients. Repertoires were generated with immunoSEQ multiplex PCR, while TCRdb's copy carries only in-frame clones and drops some. The data show about 83,000 clones, roughly 98% seen once. This specimen was CD4+ T cells from blood, taken before the transplant. These receptors were collected from a human donor who received a combined kidney and bone marrow transplant.

The J gene is TRBJ2-2, the V gene TRBV9; D perhaps matches TRBD2 (6 bases). The CDR3 totals 14 residues. Germline CDR1 and CDR2: SGDLS and YYNGEE. The ends were cut back, 4 bases at V and 5 bases at J, with 12 bases in the middle. The CDR3 nucleotides read TGTGCCAGCAGCTCTAGCGCATGGACCGGGGAGCTGTTTTTT. Translation: CASSSSAWTGELFF.

This CDR3 is CASSVDRGRGEQYF. DNA for the CDR3: TGTGCCAGCAGCGTAGACAGGGGGCGAGGGGAGCAGTACTTC. V is TRBV7-8 and J is TRBJ2-7; 10 bases line up with TRBD1. Germline V gene lookup returns CDR1 SGHVS and CDR2 FQNEAQ. V gave up 5 bases and J gave up 7 bases; unmatched junction bases: 8. The CDR3 runs to 14 residues.

The chain couples TRBV5-4 to TRBJ2-7; D perhaps matches TRBD2 (6 bases). Germline loops: CDR1 SGHNT, CDR2 YYREEE (reference sequence). This CDR3 region has 15 residues. The V and J ends lost 4 bases and 4 bases respectively, with 18 bases between them. CDR3 protein: CASSLAGGSLYEQYF. CDR3 coding DNA: TGTGCCAGCAGCCTGGCCGGGGGTAGCTTATACGAGCAGTACTTC.

The count of this clone is one. This chain connects TRBV5-8 to TRBJ1-5, with D possibly TRBD1 on 5 matching bases. V was trimmed by 4 bases and J by 9 bases, leaving 14 bases between them. The length of the CDR3 is 13 residues. CDR1 is SGHTS and CDR2 is YDEGEE in the germline V gene. The DNA for the CDR3 is TGTGCCAGCAGCAGCGGGACCGACCGGCCCCAGCATTTT. It is translated as CASSSGTDRPQHF.

The genes are TRBV10-1 and TRBJ2-7, with TRBD1 matching over 8 bases. The CDR3 has 16 residues. The germline gives CDR1 WNHNN, CDR2 SYGVQD (reference sequence). The V gene end was trimmed by 0 bases and the J gene end by 5 bases; junction bases not matched to a gene: 9. The CDR3 loop reads CASSESTVDRGHEQYF. In DNA form, the CDR3 reads TGCGCCAGCAGTGAGTCGACCGTCGACAGGGGCCACGAGCAGTACTTC.

The chain combines TRBV7-3 with TRBJ2-1; possibly TRBD2 for D (7 bases). The CDR3 is 15 amino acids. Germline lookup yields CDR1 SGHTA and CDR2 FQGTGA. Trimming removed 5 bases from V and 2 bases from J, with 13 bases in between. The CDR3: CASSLLGGPYNEQFF. CDR3 DNA sequence: TGTGCCAGCAGCCTACTCGGGGGGCCCTACAATGAGCAGTTCTTC.

This chain connects TRBV9 to TRBJ1-5; possibly TRBD1 for D (6 bases). Germline loops: CDR1 SGDLS, CDR2 YYNGEE. Trimming took 4 bases from V and 10 from J, leaving 21 bases between them. The CDR3 covers 15 residues. CDR3 DNA: TGTGCCAGCAGCTCAGGGTTGGGACACCCTCACCCCCAGCATTTT. It codes for CASSSGLGHPHPQHF.

The CDR3 loop is CSVDYSGANVLTF. The CDR3 coding sequence is TGCAGCGTTGATTACTCTGGGGCCAACGTCCTGACTTTC. The chain couples TRBV29-1 to TRBJ2-6; D gene unclear. With 3 bases removed from V and 0 bases from J, the gap between germline ends came to 3 bases. The CDR3 is made up of 13 amino acids. The V gene's germline CDR1 is SQVTM and CDR2 ANQGSEA.

This chain links TRBV9 with TRBJ1-1; a weak D match, TRBD1 (6 bases). CDR1 is SGDLS and CDR2 is YYNGEE in the germline V gene. This CDR3 comprises 16 residues. V was trimmed by 0 bases and J by 5 bases, leaving 17 bases between them. In DNA, the CDR3 is TGTGCCAGCAGCGTAGTAGGGGGATTTGTGGGTACTGAAGCTTTCTTT. Translated: CASSVVGGFVGTEAFF.

This chain connects TRBV7-3 to TRBJ1-6, with 7 bases that match TRBD1. Germline trimming cut 4 bases from V and 14 bases from J; bases unmatched to any gene: 14. The CDR3 runs 15 residues. Looked up from germline, CDR1 is SGHTA and CDR2 is FQGTGA. The CDR3 reads CASSYTGEVGSSLHF. DNA of the CDR3: TGTGCCAGCAGCTACACAGGGGAAGTGGGCTCGTCCCTCCACTTT. Supplemented by reference TRBV7-3 and TRBJ1-6, the full variable domain reads GAGVSQTPSNKVTEKGKYVELRCDPISGHTALYWYRQSLGQGPEFLIYFQGTGAADDSGLPNDRFFAVRPEGSVSTLKIQRTERGDSAVYLCASSYTGEVGSSLHFGNGTRLTVT.

The rearrangement links TRBV27 to TRBJ2-3, with D perhaps TRBD2 (5 bases). The V end was cut by 1 base, the J end by 0 bases, with 11 bases between. Germline values: CDR1 MNHEY, CDR2 SMNVEV (reference sequence). The CDR3 extends over 16 amino acids. The CDR3 sequence: CASSLFSLVSTDTQYF. The CDR3 coding sequence is TGTGCCAGCAGTTTATTTTCACTAGTTAGCACAGATACGCAGTATTTT.